The 30 T cell receptor beta chains listed next were all sequenced from one sample in a study of cytotoxic CD8 clonotypes in ibrutinib-treated CLL. Using immunoSEQ multiplex PCR, the repertoire was profiled, and TCRdb retains in-frame clones only, with some absent. The sample holds approximately 330,000 clones; around four fifths are singletons and the top ten take 6.5% to 8%. This sample comprised PBMCs, obtained before ibrutinib treatment. These receptors all come from a human donor with chronic lymphocytic leukemia.

The table lists this clone with a few counts. CDR3 loop: CASSLQGAINQPQHF. The CDR3 DNA is TGCGCCAGCAGCTTACAGGGGGCGATCAATCAGCCCCAGCATTTT. The chain recombines TRBV5-1 with TRBJ1-5, with 9 bases that match TRBD1. Losses at the gene ends were 2 bases for V and 3 bases for J; bases not matched to a gene: 3. Germline assignment: CDR1 SGHRS and CDR2 YFSETQ. The CDR3 runs to 15 residues.

This rearrangement joins TRBV6-6 to TRBJ1-2; a weak D match, TRBD1 (6 bases). The CDR3 sequence is 13 residues long. Germline CDR1 MNHNY, CDR2 SVGAGI (reference sequence). Trimming removed 2 bases at V and 13 bases at J, with 17 bases between. The DNA for the CDR3 is TGTGCCAGCAGTTACACTACCGGGGGCGGGGTCACCTTC. Its protein is CASSYTTGGGVTF.

The chain carries TRBV7-2 and TRBJ2-1, with 9 bases matching TRBD2. Trimming at V came to 5 bases and at J to 10 bases, leaving 6 bases not matched to a gene. The germline V gene has CDR1 SGHTA and CDR2 FQGNSA. The CDR3 length is 13 residues. CDR3 sequence reads: CASSPGTSREQFF. In DNA form, the CDR3 reads TGTGCCAGCAGCCCGGGGACTAGCCGGGAGCAGTTCTTC.

The V call is TRBV5-1, the J call TRBJ2-1; the D gene is possibly TRBD1 (6 bases). Germline V gene data show CDR1 as SGHRS and CDR2 as YFSETQ. Trimming took 4 bases from V and 4 from J, leaving 9 bases between them. The CDR3 sequence is 13 residues long. As DNA, the CDR3 is TGCGCCAGCAGCGGAACAGGGTACAATGAGCAGTTCTTC. Amino acid sequence: CASSGTGYNEQFF.

This chain uses TRBV7-8 with TRBJ2-1, with D perhaps matching TRBD1 (5 bases). The germline V and J ends were trimmed by 5 bases and 1 base, with 12 bases remaining between them. The CDR3 spans 15 residues. Germline CDR1 reads SGHVS; CDR2 reads FQNEAQ. CDR3 loop: CASSRTGSSYNEQFF. The CDR3 DNA follows: TGTGCCAGCAGCCGTACAGGTAGTTCCTACAATGAGCAGTTCTTC.

The V call is TRBV11-2, the J call TRBJ2-7; 12 bases are shared with TRBD2. Germline values: CDR1 SGHAT, CDR2 FQNNGV. The CDR3 consists of 17 residues. The J segment lost 5 bases and the V segment lost 5 bases, leaving 13 bases of the junction unmatched. CDR3 residues: CASSQTGLAGYIHEQYF. DNA for the CDR3: TGTGCCAGCAGCCAAACCGGACTAGCGGGATATATCCACGAGCAGTACTTC.

The CDR3 DNA follows: TGTGCCAGCAGTTCCCCTCCGGGACTAGCGGTAAATGAGCAGTTCTTC. This codes for CASSSPPGLAVNEQFF. This chain links TRBV28 with TRBJ2-1; 11 bases are a match to TRBD2. The CDR3 contains 16 residues. With 4 bases clipped from V and 7 bases from J, the junction kept 9 bases outside the gene matches. Germline V gene sequence: CDR1 MDHEN, CDR2 SYDVKM.

J is TRBJ2-3 and V is TRBV7-9; weak D call: TRBD2 (5 bases). This CDR3 is built from 14 residues. Deletions cut 5 bases from V and 1 base from J, with 10 bases between. CDR1 is SEHNR and CDR2 is FQNEAQ in the germline V gene (reference sequence). CDR3 sequence (DNA): TGTGCCAGCAGCCGCCGGGGAGGCACAGATACGCAGTATTTT. Residues: CASSRRGGTDTQYF.

This clone was counted once. The chain is built from TRBV30 and TRBJ1-5; D remains ambiguous. Germline CDR1 reads GTSNPN; CDR2 reads SVGIG (reference sequence). V was cut by 4 bases and J by 5 bases, with 12 bases left in between. This CDR3 comprises 13 residues. The CDR3: CAWTQAADQPQHF. The CDR3 nucleotides read TGTGCCTGGACGCAGGCGGCGGATCAGCCCCAGCATTTT.

V usage is TRBV4-2 and J usage is TRBJ2-3; 7 nucleotides line up with TRBD1. CDR3 length: 14 amino acids. The V gene end was trimmed by 2 bases and the J gene end by 4 bases; junction bases not matched to a gene: 3. CDR1 and CDR2 (germline): LGHNA, YNFKEQ. CDR3 nucleotide sequence: TGTGCCAGCAGCCAACCCACAGGGGCAGATACGCAGTATTTT. Its protein is CASSQPTGADTQYF.

J is TRBJ2-7 and V is TRBV28; 7 bases are a match to TRBD1. Unmatched junction bases numbered 8, after V lost 9 bases and J lost 3 bases. Germline values: CDR1 MDHEN, CDR2 SYDVKM. This CDR3 region has 13 residues. CDR3: CASNPGQNYEQYF. CDR3 DNA: TGTGCCAGTAATCCGGGACAGAACTACGAGCAGTACTTC.

V and J are TRBV25-1 and TRBJ2-3, with 11 bases identical to TRBD1. The germline CDR1 and CDR2 sequences are MGHDK and SYGVNS. The CDR3 loop spans 17 amino acids. V shed 3 bases and J 3 bases; nucleotides not matched to a gene: 8. The CDR3 DNA reads TGTGCCAGCAGTGACCCGGACAGGGGGCTGTGGACAGATACGCAGTATTTT. Translated, it gives CASSDPDRGLWTDTQYF.

The gene calls are TRBV1 and TRBJ2-3; TRBD2 was called by the table and not checked on the DNA. TRBV1 is a pseudogene segment. This CDR3 has 19 amino acids. The CDR3 loop is CTSSPSRTSGRATTDTQYF. The CDR3 coding sequence is TGCACCAGCAGCCCCTCGAGGACTAGCGGGAGGGCCACGACAGATACGCAGTATTTT.

This chain joins TRBV10-3 and TRBJ2-7; 10 bases are a match to TRBD2. Trimming at V came to 6 bases and at J to 0 bases, leaving 5 bases not matched to a gene. The V gene's germline CDR1 is ENHRY and CDR2 SYGVKD. The length of the CDR3 is 15 residues. In nucleotides, the CDR3 is TGTGCCATCAGCCCCGGGACTAGCGTCTCCTACGAGCAGTACTTC. Amino acid sequence: CAISPGTSVSYEQYF.

This clone was seen many times. V and J are TRBV5-6 and TRBJ2-7; TRBD1 might be the D (5 bases). Germline values: CDR1 SGHDT, CDR2 YYEEEE. The CDR3 has 14 residues. V dropped 0 bases and J dropped 1 base, with 8 bases sitting between them. The CDR3 loop is CASSLGQFSYEQYF. CDR3 DNA: TGTGCCAGCAGCTTGGGACAGTTTTCCTACGAGCAGTACTTC. The whole variable domain, remainder taken from reference TRBV5-6 and TRBJ2-7, is DAGVTQSPTHLIKTRGQQVTLRCSPKSGHDTVSWYQQALGQGPQFIFQYYEEEERQRGNFPDRFSGHQFPNYSSELNVNALLLGDSALYLCASSLGQFSYEQYFGPGTRLTVT.

V gene TRBV6-5 combines with J gene TRBJ2-7; TRBD2 aligns across 10 bases. V shed 5 bases and J 4 bases; nucleotides not matched to a gene: 5. CDR3 length: 14 amino acids. Germline loops: CDR1 MNHEY, CDR2 SVGAGI. CDR3: CASSLAGEAYEQYF. Written as DNA, the CDR3 is TGTGCCAGCAGTCTAGCGGGAGAGGCTTACGAGCAGTACTTC.

The V gene is TRBV19, the J gene TRBJ2-5, with D hard to call. Trimming shortened V by 7 bases and J by 2 bases, and 11 bases separated the two germline ends. The CDR3 runs to 13 residues. Per the germline V gene, CDR1 is LNHDA and CDR2 is SQIVND (reference sequence). For the CDR3, the DNA is TGTGCCAGTAATGGCGGACGACAAGAGACCCAGTACTTC. This encodes CASNGGRQETQYF.

The chain uses TRBV6-5 and TRBJ1-2, with 10 bases aligning to TRBD1. Germline V gene data show CDR1 as MNHEY and CDR2 as SVGAGI. V was pared by 7 bases and J by 2 bases, with 7 bases of the junction left unmatched. The CDR3 sequence is 15 residues long. As DNA, the CDR3 is TGTGCCAGCACTAGAGGACAGGGGGGCAACTATGGCTACACCTTC. Its translation is CASTRGQGGNYGYTF.

V gene TRBV6-5 combines with J gene TRBJ2-7; D is uncertain. V was pared by 0 bases and J by 3 bases, with 9 bases between. Germline assignment: CDR1 MNHEY and CDR2 SVGAGI. The CDR3 extends over 14 amino acids. The CDR3 spells CASSYSFTIYEQYF. The CDR3 coding sequence is TGTGCCAGCAGTTACTCTTTTACCATCTACGAGCAGTACTTC.

This clone was seen a single time. The V call is TRBV7-9, the J call TRBJ2-5; D is tentatively TRBD1 or TRBD2 (5 bases each). Germline lookup yields CDR1 SEHNR and CDR2 FQNEAQ (reference sequence). The CDR3 contains 16 residues. Trimming shortened V by 0 bases and J by 2 bases, and 13 bases separated the two germline ends. The CDR3 DNA sequence: TGTGCCAGCAGCTTAGCTCACAGGAGGCCACAAGAGACCCAGTACTTC. Amino acid sequence: CASSLAHRRPQETQYF. The variable domain in full, completed from reference TRBV7-9 and TRBJ2-5, reads DTGVSQNPRHKITKRGQNVTFRCDPISEHNRLYWYRQTLGQGPEFLTYFQNEAQLEKSRLLSDRFSAERPKGSFSTLEIQRTEQGDSAMYLCASSLAHRRPQETQYFGPGTRLLVL.

The genes are TRBV5-1 and TRBJ2-3; 9 bases align to TRBD1. CDR1 and CDR2 (germline): SGHRS, YFSETQ. Germline trimming cut 0 bases from V and 9 bases from J; bases unmatched to any gene: 2. CDR3 length: 13 amino acids. The CDR3 protein is CASSLGQGETQYF. The CDR3 nucleotides read TGCGCCAGCAGCTTGGGACAGGGGGAAACGCAGTATTTT.

The chain joins TRBV30 to TRBJ1-2, with TRBD1 matching over 7 bases. The CDR3 is 14 amino acids. Trimming took 2 bases from V and 2 from J; bases not matched to a gene: 5. Looked up from germline, CDR1 is GTSNPN and CDR2 is SVGIG (reference sequence). This CDR3 is CAWSLDRVNYGYTF. The CDR3 DNA sequence: TGTGCCTGGAGTCTAGACAGGGTGAACTATGGCTACACCTTC.

The V gene is TRBV27, the J gene TRBJ2-1; TRBD2 matches 11 bases. The V gene's germline CDR1 is MNHEY and CDR2 SMNVEV (reference sequence). V shed 11 bases, J shed 7 bases, and the junction held 22 bases outside the gene matches. This CDR3 has 18 amino acids. The CDR3 loop reads CAHMRTVATSGISNEQFF. CDR3 DNA sequence: TGTGCCCACATGAGGACAGTGGCGACTAGCGGGATAAGTAATGAGCAGTTCTTC.

The gene calls are TRBV27 and TRBJ1-1, with D tentatively TRBD1 (5 bases). CDR1 and CDR2 from the germline V gene are MNHEY and SMNVEV (reference sequence). Deletions cut 2 bases from V and 4 bases from J, with 14 bases between. The CDR3 covers 15 residues. The DNA of the CDR3 is TGTGCCAGCAGTTTAACCTCCGGGGGAGGCACTGAAGCTTTCTTT. Translating gives CASSLTSGGGTEAFF.

The J gene is TRBJ2-7, the V gene TRBV4-1; D unclear. Germline V gives CDR1 MGHRA, CDR2 YSYEKL. Between the trimmed V and J ends, which lost 4 bases and 2 bases, there was a span of 9 bases. This CDR3 is built from 13 residues. The CDR3 spells CASSPSLTYEQYF. The DNA for the CDR3 is TGCGCCAGCAGCCCTTCGCTAACCTACGAGCAGTACTTC.

V usage is TRBV9 and J usage is TRBJ2-1; 14 nucleotides agree with TRBD2. The CDR3 is 19 amino acids. Trimming took 0 bases from V and 4 from J; bases not matched to a gene: 9. Germline V gene lookup returns CDR1 SGDLS and CDR2 YYNGEE. The CDR3 region is CASSVALGTSGRGYNEQFF. The DNA for the CDR3 is TGTGCCAGCAGCGTAGCCCTCGGGACTAGCGGGAGAGGATACAATGAGCAGTTCTTC.

The V gene is TRBV6-6, the J gene TRBJ2-7; D possibly corresponds to TRBD1 (6 bases). Germline V gives CDR1 MNHNY, CDR2 SVGAGI (reference sequence). The CDR3 runs to 14 residues. Trimming shortened V by 6 bases and J by 6 bases, and 18 bases separated the two germline ends. The DNA for the CDR3 is TGTGCCAGCAGAACTGGGGATACAGGGATCGAGCAGTACTTC. Residues: CASRTGDTGIEQYF.

This clone occurred once. This rearrangement joins TRBV10-3 to TRBJ2-7; no reliable D call. Germline V gene lookup returns CDR1 ENHRY and CDR2 SYGVKD. The CDR3 has 12 amino acids. With 3 bases removed from V and 6 bases from J, the gap between germline ends came to 9 bases. The CDR3 loop reads CAISDPGSEQYF. Written as DNA, the CDR3 is TGTGCCATCAGTGACCCTGGATCCGAGCAGTACTTC.

The CDR3 nucleotides are TGCAGCGTTGAGAGATGGGAGGACAGAAACTACGAGCAGTACTTC. It is translated as CSVERWEDRNYEQYF. J is TRBJ2-7 and V is TRBV29-1, with D possibly called TRBD1 or TRBD2 (6 bases each). CDR3 length: 15 amino acids. V was cut by 3 bases and J by 3 bases, with 18 bases left in between. CDR1 SQVTM and CDR2 ANQGSEA come from the germline V gene.

Here the CDR3 DNA reads TGTGCCAGCAGCTTAAACTGGGGAGGGGAGCAGTACTTC. As protein: CASSLNWGGEQYF. The chain combines TRBV7-2 with TRBJ2-7, with 7 bases matching TRBD2. The CDR3 loop spans 13 amino acids. Germline V gene data show CDR1 as SGHTA and CDR2 as FQGNSA. Trimming took 2 bases from V and 7 from J; bases not matched to a gene: 5.